The 23 T cell receptor beta chains presented below share a single source sample, sequenced in a study of CD8 T cells in ankylosing spondylitis. Study-wide points: Ankylosing spondylitis blood appeared to carry a characteristic TCR beta motif of roughly 8 highly homologous variants.

These receptors' targets are unknown. TCRdb recomputed calls from the 5' RACE reads with MiXCR, one row per CDR3 protein. The table records approximately 220,000 distinct CDR3 sequences, roughly 18% of them present only once. Sequenced: blood, either unsorted or a sorted T cell fraction (not recorded which). These receptors came from a male donor with ankylosing spondylitis.

V usage is TRBV9 and J usage is TRBJ2-5, with 8 bases identical to TRBD1. CDR3 length: 14 amino acids. The germline V gene has CDR1 SGDLS and CDR2 YYNGEE. The V and J ends lost 4 bases and 4 bases, in that order; junction bases with no gene match: 6. The CDR3 here is CASSPRQGSETQYF. The CDR3 coding sequence is TGTGCCAGCAGCCCCCGACAGGGGTCAGAGACCCAGTACTTC. The variable domain in full, completed from reference TRBV9 and TRBJ2-5, reads DSGVTQTPKHLITATGQRVTLRCSPRSGDLSVYWYQQSLDQGLQFLIQYYNGEERAKGNILERFSAQQFPDLHSELNLSSLELGDSALYFCASSPRQGSETQYFGPGTRLLVL.

The chain couples TRBV19 to TRBJ2-3, with D possibly being TRBD1 or TRBD2 (5 bases each). The germline V and J ends were trimmed by 9 bases and 6 bases, with 28 bases remaining between them. There are 17 residues in the CDR3. Germline CDR1 LNHDA, CDR2 SQIVND (reference sequence). CDR3: CASGAGTYEAARDTQYF. The CDR3 region has the DNA TGTGCCAGCGGAGCCGGGACCTACGAAGCAGCCCGGGATACGCAGTATTTT.

The V gene is TRBV27, the J gene TRBJ1-5, with D possibly matching TRBD1 (5 bases). The CDR3 consists of 14 residues. The V end was cut by 5 bases, the J end by 8 bases, with 16 bases between. Germline CDR1 MNHEY, CDR2 SMNVEV (reference sequence). CDR3 protein: CASSVTGPLEPQHF. The CDR3, as DNA: TGTGCCAGCAGTGTTACGGGACCTTTGGAGCCCCAGCATTTT.

Regarding this clonotype: Compared with germline, one end of the junction differs, possibly owing to a read error. The rearrangement uses TRBV27 and TRBJ1-5; the D is unclear. This CDR3 has 14 amino acids. CDR1 is MNHEY and CDR2 is SMNVEV in the germline V gene (reference sequence). The CDR3 bases are TGTGTCAGCAGTTTATCGTACGGCAATCAGCCCCAGCATTTT. The encoded protein is CVSSLSYGNQPQHF.

This chain links TRBV28 with TRBJ2-7; TRBD2 matches at 10 bases. Germline CDR1 MDHEN, CDR2 SYDVKM. There are 18 residues in the CDR3. With V trimmed by 5 bases and J by 4 bases, 17 bases remained unmatched. The CDR3 reads CASSKPGLATASAYEQYF. The CDR3 nucleotides read TGTGCCAGCAGTAAGCCGGGACTAGCGACAGCAAGCGCATACGAGCAGTACTTC.

The chain carries TRBV13 and TRBJ1-1, with D possibly being TRBD1 (5 bases). The V gene lost 3 bases and the J gene lost 2 bases, with 16 bases spanning the gap. CDR1 and CDR2 from the germline V gene are PRHDT and FYEKMQ (reference sequence). The length of the CDR3 is 16 residues. The CDR3 here is CASSFEGYGYNTEAFF. CDR3 in DNA: TGTGCCAGCAGCTTTGAGGGGTACGGGTATAACACTGAAGCTTTCTTT. The full variable domain, its missing parts supplied by reference TRBV13 and TRBJ1-1, is AAGVIQSPRHLIKEKRETATLKCYPIPRHDTVYWYQQGPGQDPQFLISFYEKMQSDKGSIPDRFSAQQFSDYHSELNMSSLELGDSALYFCASSFEGYGYNTEAFFGQGTRLTVV.

The rearrangement links TRBV12-3 or TRBV12-4 to TRBJ1-5, with TRBD1 matching over 10 bases. Unmatched junction bases numbered 11, after V lost 5 bases and J lost 1 base. The CDR3 runs 18 residues. The CDR3: CASSSTGTGDWSNQPQHF. The DNA for the CDR3 is TGTGCCAGCAGTAGTACCGGGACAGGGGACTGGAGCAATCAGCCCCAGCATTTT.

This clonotype came up a few times. The V call is TRBV25-1, the J call TRBJ1-1; 7 positions agree with TRBD1. Per germline, CDR1 MGHDK and CDR2 SYGVNS. This CDR3 is 15 amino acids long. V was pared by 3 bases and J by 1 base, with 5 bases of the junction left unmatched. DNA of the CDR3: TGTGCCAGCAGTGAGGGAAGGGGGCCGAACACTGAAGCTTTCTTT. Amino acids: CASSEGRGPNTEAFF.

Ten or more counts support this clonotype. The chain uses TRBV12-3 or TRBV12-4 and TRBJ2-3, with TRBD2 identical over 10 bases. V lost 7 bases to trimming and J lost 2 bases; unmatched junction nucleotides: 6. The CDR3 runs 15 residues. The CDR3 sequence is CASKPGLAVTDTQYF. Here the CDR3 DNA reads TGTGCCAGCAAACCAGGACTAGCGGTCACAGATACGCAGTATTTT.

The rearrangement uses TRBV4-3 and TRBJ2-7, with D possibly being TRBD1 (5 bases). CDR1 LGHNA and CDR2 YSLEER come from the germline V gene. Trimming removed 1 base at V and 4 bases at J, with 14 bases between. The CDR3 is made up of 15 amino acids. CDR3 sequence (DNA): TGCGCCAGCAGCCAAGTAAGGGTAGGGGTGTACGAGCAGTACTTC. It translates to CASSQVRVGVYEQYF.

The chain uses TRBV4-1 and TRBJ2-1; the D gene is possibly TRBD1 (7 bases). Germline CDR1 and CDR2: MGHRA and YSYEKL. The germline V and J ends were trimmed by 6 bases and 4 bases, with 13 bases remaining between them. CDR3 length equals 14 residues. CDR3 DNA sequence: TGCGCCAGCAGTCAGGGGGGCCCTTACAATGAGCAGTTCTTC. Protein: CASSQGGPYNEQFF.

V and J are TRBV12-3 or TRBV12-4 and TRBJ1-2, with D perhaps TRBD1 (5 bases). V lost 8 bases and J lost 0, with 10 bases in between. The CDR3 is 13 amino acids. CDR3 bases: TGTGCCAGCTCTACGGGGGCTAACTATGGCTACACCTTC. This gives the protein CASSTGANYGYTF.

At least ten counts were recorded for this clonotype. V is TRBV7-9 and J is TRBJ2-5; D is unresolved. The CDR3 sequence is 13 residues long. V lost 5 bases and J lost 1, with 8 bases in between. The germline V gene encodes CDR1 SEHNR and CDR2 FQNEAQ (reference sequence). The CDR3 loop reads CASSPGLQETQYF. In DNA form, the CDR3 reads TGTGCCAGCAGCCCCGGGCTCCAAGAGACCCAGTACTTC.

This clonotype was observed a few times. The chain is built from TRBV20-1 and TRBJ2-3; 8 nucleotides agree with TRBD1. Germline-derived CDR1 and CDR2 are DFQATT and SNEGSKA (reference sequence). The CDR3 runs to 20 residues. V shed 3 bases, J shed 3 bases, and the junction held 23 bases outside the gene matches. The chain's CDR3 is CSARGDRLGKELLHTDTQYF. CDR3 sequence (DNA): TGCAGTGCTAGGGGGGACAGGCTCGGAAAGGAACTTTTACATACAGATACGCAGTATTTT.

This clonotype showed up just a few times. The genes are TRBV6-5 and TRBJ2-2; D gene uncertain. In germline, CDR1 is MNHEY, CDR2 SVGAGI. The CDR3 runs 12 residues. V shed 6 bases and J shed 7 bases, with 9 bases lying between them. For the CDR3, the DNA is TGTGCCAGCAGGGAACTGGGCGGGGAGCTGTTTTTT. Translated, it gives CASRELGGELFF.

A single count supports this clonotype. Given a much more abundant clone one base away, this may be a read error. The CDR3 does not end in the conserved phenylalanine or tryptophan, so this is likely a read error. This chain links TRBV29-1 with TRBJ2-1; D ambiguous. V was clipped by 6 bases and J by 5 bases, with 11 bases between them. Germline assignment: CDR1 SQVTM and CDR2 ANQGSEA. This CDR3 region has 12 residues. CDR3 amino acids: CSVALTDNEQFS. CDR3 DNA sequence: TGCAGCGTCGCACTAACCGACAATGAGCAGTTCTCC.

This clonotype was detected only a few times. The genes are TRBV25-1 and TRBJ1-1, with TRBD1 identical over 9 bases. CDR1 and CDR2 (germline): MGHDK, SYGVNS. Trimming removed 8 bases from V and 4 bases from J; junction bases left unmatched: 8. This CDR3 comprises 14 residues. This CDR3 is CASSAGTGTTEAFF. As DNA, the CDR3 is TGTGCCAGCTCCGCCGGGACAGGGACCACTGAAGCTTTCTTT.

The table lists this clonotype with a few counts. This chain joins TRBV11-2 and TRBJ2-1; 8 bases fit TRBD2. V was pared by 5 bases and J by 4 bases, with 16 bases of the junction left unmatched. This CDR3 is 18 amino acids long. Germline V gene data show CDR1 as SGHAT and CDR2 as FQNNGV. DNA for the CDR3: TGTGCCAGCAGCCTCCCAACCGACCCAGCGGGAGAATACAATGAGCAGTTCTTC. Amino acids: CASSLPTDPAGEYNEQFF.

This clonotype was observed at least ten times. The rearrangement joins TRBV10-3 to TRBJ2-7; TRBD1 aligns across 7 bases. Germline values: CDR1 ENHRY, CDR2 SYGVKD. The CDR3 is 13 amino acids. V trimming: 4 bases; J trimming: 3 bases; junction bases outside the gene matches: 3. The CDR3 nucleotides are TGTGCCATCAGTGGGGACAGTGTCTACGAGCAGTACTTC. Translation: CAISGDSVYEQYF.

The chain employs TRBV5-5 and TRBJ2-7; D gene unclear. Germline values: CDR1 SGHKS, CDR2 YYEKEE (reference sequence). The ends were cut back, 4 bases at V and 2 bases at J, with 10 bases in the middle. This CDR3 has 13 amino acids. The DNA of the CDR3 is TGTGCCAGCAGCCTGGATGTCGCCTACGAGCAGTACTTC. This translates into CASSLDVAYEQYF.

The CDR3 loop reads CASSFSVQAGYTF. DNA for the CDR3: TGTGCCAGCAGTTTCTCTGTGCAGGCGGGCTACACCTTC. The rearrangement links TRBV28 to TRBJ1-2; no definite D call. The germline CDR1 and CDR2 sequences are MDHEN and SYDVKM. Between the trimmed V and J ends, which lost 3 bases and 8 bases, there was a span of 13 bases. The CDR3 loop spans 13 amino acids.

The chain links TRBV9 to TRBJ2-3; tentative D call: TRBD1 (6 bases). The V end was cut by 4 bases, the J end by 0 bases, with 9 bases between. The CDR3 extends over 14 amino acids. CDR1 is SGDLS and CDR2 is YYNGEE in the germline V gene. The CDR3 sequence: CASSPGHSTDTQYF. The CDR3 DNA follows: TGTGCCAGCAGCCCGGGACATAGCACAGATACGCAGTATTTT. The full variable domain, in which reference TRBV9 and TRBJ2-3 provide the parts outside the CDR3, is DSGVTQTPKHLITATGQRVTLRCSPRSGDLSVYWYQQSLDQGLQFLIQYYNGEERAKGNILERFSAQQFPDLHSELNLSSLELGDSALYFCASSPGHSTDTQYFGPGTRLTVL.

This clonotype was seen only a few times. The genes are TRBV27 and TRBJ1-1; the match to TRBD1 covers 9 bases. CDR3 size: 14 residues. In germline, CDR1 is MNHEY, CDR2 SMNVEV (reference sequence). The V and J ends lost 6 bases and 8 bases, in that order; junction bases with no gene match: 10. CDR3 in amino acids: CASSDNTGGDEAFF. As DNA, the CDR3 is TGTGCCAGCAGCGACAATACAGGGGGCGACGAAGCTTTCTTT.